The entry below describes one T cell receptor (beta chain). Its antigen remains unidentified. The input lacks base qualities; no much larger clone sits a single base away. The library was obtained by the immunoSEQ multiplex PCR assay. For the multiplex PCR, a mixture combining 60 forward primers for TCR Vbeta segments and 13 reverse primers for TCR Jbeta segments was used. A multiplex PCR assay on genomic DNA amplified the CDR3 region of rearranged TCR beta genes. On the Illumina HiSeq System, the amplified TCR beta libraries were sequenced as 87-base-pair reads. The authors processed their data as follows. A later analysis tallied around 82 million unique TCR beta chains across the 660 or so repertoires, and around 10 million of those chains were shared by two or more donors. Raw reads were error-corrected and collapsed into unique sequences with a nearest-neighbor algorithm that merged closely related sequences to remove PCR and sequencing errors. CDR3 sequences were aligned to IMGT reference sequences to assign V, D and J gene segments. For a sequence to be retained, a match of at least six nucleotides was required to both a V gene segment and a J gene segment. A rearrangement was called productive if the CDR3 had no stop codons and remained in frame with V and J, and every other rearrangement was called non-productive. CDR3 was defined according to IMGT convention as the region running from the second conserved V-encoded cysteine to the conserved J-encoded phenylalanine. In an earlier analysis of approximately 500 of the donors, sequences lacking an unambiguous match to a single V gene segment were excluded. In an earlier analysis of around 590 of the donors, a V segment was called functional when productive rearrangements were above 56.7%, and segregating when the standard deviation between donors exceeded 5%. A statistical classification framework was developed to diagnose cytomegalovirus status using the catalog of TCR beta chain sequences. In a later analysis, V and J genes were assigned by comparing TCR nucleotide sequences against IMGT/GENE-DB human TR gene sequences. A later analysis assigned CDR3 sequences and most-parsimonious VDJ recombination scenarios with the TCRdist pipeline. In a later analysis, every TCR beta chain was defined by the combination of its CDR3 amino acid sequence and its V-gene family, and reads without a unique V-gene family were dropped. To address suspected cross-contamination and a sequencing artifact, a later analysis removed a few hundred highly shared, low-generation-probability nucleotide sequences. In a later analysis, a clonal expansion index for each public chain was calculated from normalized within-repertoire ranks of inferred template counts. In a later analysis, generation probabilities were computed with a VDJ recombination model fitted to out-of-frame rearrangements, and the resulting probabilities were checked against IGoR. Hypergeometric tests were used in a later analysis to score TCR-TCR, TCR-HLA and TCR-CMV co-occurrence, with a repertoire-size bias correction applied to the TCR pairs. To estimate false discovery rates, a later analysis permuted the HLA or CMV assignments 20 times. In a later analysis, co-occurring TCRs were grouped using DBSCAN, with TCRdist sequence similarity added in when clustering inside HLA-allele-positive subsets. For co-occurrence clustering, repertoires with fewer than 30,000 or more than 120,000 public chains were excluded, along with five repertoires with anomalous nucleotide sharing. TCRdb took over this immuneACCESS table, retaining in-frame rearrangements with V and J assigned. Such tables are incomplete; in checked studies, under half of the missing clones stem from an unresolved V gene, and the remainder is unexplained. The V and J calls and clone size come from that table; D and trimming were worked out from the DNA. This sample comprises around 170,000 clones, 65% to 90% of them detected only once. 6.3% of the sample lies in the top ten.

The source of the sample is a study of cytomegalovirus exposure and HLA in healthy donors (dated by TCRdb to about 2017). Background on the whole study: An earlier analysis of roughly 500 of the donors reported 250 to 300 Gb of sequence data and roughly 100 million unique TCR beta sequences from some 180 million T cells. Rather than using new phenotypic data, the later analysis identified candidate immune exposures from TCR beta sequences and from how often those sequences occurred across donors. An earlier analysis of several hundred of the donors applied high-throughput TCR beta sequencing to assess whether each TCR beta V gene segment acted as functional or pseudogenic. HLA typing covered class I and class II loci at four-digit resolution. The study aimed to test whether signatures of past pathogen exposure could be identified by cataloging public T cell receptors. Among the roughly 400 genotyped donors, 75% to 90% belonged to the genetic ancestry cluster associated with self-reported Caucasian donors. The study profiled the T cell repertoires of around 700 subjects by immunosequencing and related them to cytomegalovirus serostatus. An early release that covered about 600 HLA-typed donors contained about 300 gigabases of sequencing data and around 85 million unique TCR sequences. All discovery cohort repertoires had been generated on a single sequencing platform. A later analysis re-analyzed previously published TCR beta repertoires from 660 or so donors and added high-resolution HLA genotyping to study TCR occurrence patterns. A separate validation cohort of approximately 130 different subjects was used in addition to the roughly 640-subject first cohort. To predict cytomegalovirus infection status, the study combined high-throughput TCR immunosequencing, statistical association of individual TCRs with disease status, and machine learning. About five DR-DQ haplotypes were treated as single units for association and clustering because of strong linkage in the cohort. Typing coverage differed by locus: A, B, C, DRB1 and DQB1 were typed in roughly 620-630 donors, DQA1 in 522, DPA1 in over 600, and DPB1 in around 490. In a later genetic analysis, genome-wide SNP genotypes for about three fifths of the roughly 670 donors were used, and that subset was treated as a discovery cohort. Donor age, sex, ethnicity and CMV serostatus were compiled together with the repertoire data. Among 300 to 500 genotyped donors of the cohort, an average of around 250,000 unique TCR beta nucleotide sequences was sequenced per donor, of which about 18% were non-productive. Here is what the overall study found, with its caveats: In an earlier analysis of around 500 of the donors, most TCR beta V segments appeared in productive rearrangements about 87% or about 30% of the time, broadly matching IMGT annotations. Most TCR sequences were seen in very few donors, while some public TCRs were found in many individuals. CMV serostatus was the only immune exposure information available for the cohort. In a later analysis, the rate of TCR association differed among HLA loci, with DRB1 alleles having the most associated TCRs and HLA-C alleles having the fewest. Some IMGT-functional V segments, including TRBV6-2 and TRBV6-3, could not be told apart with the 87-base-pair reads, so those segments were excluded. In a later analysis, HLA-associated TCR beta chains were found to be more clonally expanded and to have lower generation probabilities than equally common non-associated chains. A few of the identified cytomegalovirus-associated TCR beta chains were confirmed in vitro to be specific for cytomegalovirus antigens. Correlated functional status among segregating V segments might reflect linkage disequilibrium, but an unknown experimental factor could not be ruled out. A later analysis reported that several top co-occurrence clusters appeared linked to parvovirus B19, influenza, CMV and Epstein-Barr virus. The authors suggested that the approach could potentially be extended to other disease states and immunological phenotypes. Because some donors lacked HLA typing at each locus, the association tests relied only on the typed subset. A cluster of highly shared sequence variants was judged likely to be a technical artifact of the sequencing pipeline. When HLA alleles, especially DR and DQ, strongly co-occurred, TCR associations were difficult to assign to individual alleles. According to a later genetic analysis, donors in an Asian-associated ancestry cluster had fewer N-insertions in productive TCRs than the roughly 660-donor mean. The classifier was reported to diagnose cytomegalovirus status with high specificity and sensitivity in both the original and validation cohorts. A later genetic analysis associated a missense DCLRE1C variant with V-gene and J-gene trimming of TCR beta chains, and an independent cohort replicated the association. The study gave a list of 150 to 200 TCR beta chains associated with cytomegalovirus. Only TCR beta chains were sequenced in this cohort, and the absence of alpha or paired-chain data limited detectable features. A further reported finding was that TCR beta sequences accurately predicted the HLA-A and HLA-B alleles for most subjects in the first cohort. At a false discovery rate of 0.05, a later analysis linked 16,951 TCR beta sequences to specific HLA alleles. In a later analysis, most CMV-associated TCR beta chains were found to appear HLA-restricted, with HLA associations seemingly driven largely by CMV exposure. Because counts were too low, some 16 rarely observed V segments, including chromosome 9 orphons, were excluded from the earlier analysis of around 640 of the donors. Presence/absence analyses assumed roughly uniform sequencing depth across donors, an assumption that may not hold.

The germline V gene sets CDR1 to SNHLY and CDR2 to FYNNEI. Trimming accounts for 8 bases at V and 1 base at J, while the number of junction bases matched to no gene is 4. The CDR3 numbers 13 residues from cysteine through phenylalanine. Only the CDR3 DNA is retained, 39 bases long and in frame from the first base. In total, about 650 healthy bone marrow donors made up the cohort. Cohort members were all nominally healthy when sampled, although unrecorded immune exposures were likely present. The donor was CMV seropositive and was included in the group of around 300 seropositive cohort members. Every donor gave a peripheral blood sample, and the peripheral blood mononuclear cells from that sample were used for TCR beta sequencing. Genomic DNA was extracted from the blood cell samples with the Qiagen DNeasy Blood Extraction Kit.

Sequenced material: PBMCs. The chain employs TRBV2 and TRBJ1-1, with TRBD1 matching 7 junction bases. The clonotype comes from a middle-aged man in good health and CMV-seropositive. The nucleotide sequence reads as follows: TGTGCCAGCCTGACAGGGCGGAACACTGAAGCTTTCTTT. It specifies CASLTGRNTEAFF.